These 6 T cell receptor beta chains were sequenced from one sample in a study of OX40 agonist ivuxolimab in advanced cancers. The data were produced by immunoSEQ multiplex PCR, yet TCRdb's version contains in-frame clones alone and is incomplete. The profile shows 60,000 to 70,000 clones, 80% to 90% of them singletons. Specimen: CD4+ or CD8+ T cells sorted from blood, collected in a trial of the OX40 agonist ivuxolimab. These receptors came from an adult with an advanced solid tumor such as melanoma, head and neck, liver or kidney cancer.

This clone was observed once. The rearrangement joins TRBV13 to TRBJ1-2; D is perhaps TRBD1 (6 bases). The CDR3 covers 15 residues. Trimming took 5 bases from V and 2 from J, leaving 15 bases between them. The V gene's germline CDR1 is PRHDT and CDR2 FYEKMQ (reference sequence). The CDR3 DNA follows: TGTGCCAGCAGCGACGGGGTCAGGGGCAACTATGGCTACACCTTC. Encoded protein: CASSDGVRGNYGYTF.

This rearrangement joins TRBV29-1 to TRBJ2-1; the D is unclear. The CDR3 has 13 amino acids. V was shortened by 6 bases and J by 2 bases, with 11 bases between the two germline ends. Germline CDR1 reads SQVTM; CDR2 reads ANQGSEA. The CDR3 sequence is CSVPPGPYNEQFF. The CDR3 DNA reads as TGCAGCGTCCCTCCAGGTCCCTACAATGAGCAGTTCTTC.

The chain combines TRBV7-8 with TRBJ1-1; no clear D gene. The CDR3 loop spans 14 amino acids. With 2 bases removed from V and 6 bases from J, the gap between germline ends came to 13 bases. From germline, CDR1 is SGHVS and CDR2 FQNEAQ. The CDR3 is CASSLPGFLSEAFF. Written as DNA, the CDR3 is TGTGCCAGCAGCTTACCGGGGTTTCTTTCTGAAGCTTTCTTT.

V usage is TRBV5-8 and J usage is TRBJ2-1, with 7 bases aligning to TRBD1. From germline, CDR1 is SGHTS and CDR2 YDEGEE. Germline trimming cut 4 bases from V and 5 bases from J; bases unmatched to any gene: 12. CDR3 length: 16 residues. DNA of the CDR3: TGTGCCAGCAGCACCCTGAGACAGGGCATCCACAATGAGCAGTTCTTC. Protein product: CASSTLRQGIHNEQFF.

This rearrangement joins TRBV19 to TRBJ2-1; D is tentatively TRBD1 or TRBD2 (5 bases each). Germline V CDR1 and CDR2: LNHDA, SQIVND (reference sequence). The CDR3 is made up of 13 amino acids. V was clipped by 2 bases and J by 8 bases, with 10 bases between them. In DNA, the CDR3 is TGTGCCAGTAGTATAAGAGGGGACCATGAGCAGTTCTTC. This translates into CASSIRGDHEQFF.

The chain recombines TRBV19 with TRBJ2-4, with a possible D match to TRBD1 (6 bases). This CDR3 is 14 amino acids long. Germline V gene lookup returns CDR1 LNHDA and CDR2 SQIVND (reference sequence). V was pared by 2 bases and J by 7 bases, with 12 bases between. In nucleotides, the CDR3 is TGTGCCAGTAGTATACAGGGGACGGAGAACATTCAGTACTTC. It codes for CASSIQGTENIQYF.